The rows below give T cell receptor beta chains drawn from one sample of a study of T cell responses to AZD1222 COVID-19 vaccine. Produced via immunoSEQ multiplex PCR; TCRdb's table is partial and in-frame only. Of 100,000 to 150,000 clones in the sample, about 89% were seen once. This specimen was peripheral blood, taken on day 0 of AZD1222 vaccination. The receptors were sampled from an adult in good health. CDR3s include the opening cysteine and the closing phenylalanine or tryptophan. A D gene is named only where the DNA matches it firmly. A clone size is listed for some rows: how often the clone was seen (once, few, many), or a class if it is expanded.

>-|15|TRBV19|-|TRBJ1-5
TGTGCCAGTAGTATACAGATTTTGGGCAATCAGCCCCAGCATTTT
CASSIQILGNQPQHF
>-|16|TRBV7-9|TRBD1|TRBJ2-7
TGTGCCAGCAGCCACCCGGGTGTGGGACAGACTTACGAGCAGTACTTC
CASSHPGVGQTYEQYF
>-|14|TRBV10-3|TRBD1|TRBJ1-2
TGTGCCATCAGTGACGGACAGGGCTTCTATGGCTACACCTTC
CAISDGQGFYGYTF
>-|15|TRBV4-1|-|TRBJ2-7
TGCGCCAGCAGCCAAGATCCGGGAATATCCTACGAGCAGTACTTC
CASSQDPGISYEQYF
>-|15|TRBV19|-|TRBJ1-2
TGTGCCAGTAGTATCCCCGAAGGGGGTAACTATGGCTACACCTTC
CASSIPEGGNYGYTF
>-|13|TRBV27|-|TRBJ1-1
TGTGCCAGCAGTTTAGAGAAGAACACTGAAGCTTTCTTT
CASSLEKNTEAFF
>-|16|TRBV30|-|TRBJ1-4
TGTGCCTGGAGGCGAACAGGGTTGTCACCTAATGAAAAACTGTTTTTT
CAWRRTGLSPNEKLFF
>-|15|TRBV27|-|TRBJ1-2
TGTGCCAGCAGTTTTGGGGGGGCAGCTAACTATGGCTACACCTTC
CASSFGGAANYGYTF
>-|13|TRBV5-1|-|TRBJ1-1
TGCGCCAGCAGCTTGGTTGGGGACACTGAAGCTTTCTTT
CASSLVGDTEAFF
>-|16|TRBV7-2|-|TRBJ1-2
TGTGCCAGCACTCTAGGGGGACGAGGGGCCCTCGGTGGCTACACCTTC
CASTLGGRGALGGYTF
>-|15|TRBV6-5|-|TRBJ1-5
TGTGCCAGCAGTTTACGGGGTGCGAGCAATCAGCCCCAGCATTTT
CASSLRGASNQPQHF
>few|13|TRBV9|TRBD2|TRBJ2-5
TGTGCCAGCAGCGTGCGGGGGAGGGAGACCCAGTACTTC
CASSVRGRETQYF